Listed below are T cell receptor beta chains from one sample, sequenced in a study of T cell clonotyping in hematopoietic cell transplantation. Clones were sequenced by immunoSEQ multiplex PCR, and TCRdb holds only the in-frame ones, with some missing. The data show about 6,800 clones, around 88% seen once. This sample comprised peripheral blood mononuclear cells, obtained before stem cell transplant. The source of these receptors is a man in his thirties or forties with acute myeloid leukemia. Some clones in this sample may be carry-over from other donors' samples. The CDR3 runs from the conserved cysteine through the conserved F or W. D genes are given only for firm matches. Clone size is stated in some rows and not others, as once, few, many or a class when expanded.

NA,NA,18,TRBV7-5,TRBJ2-3,TGTGCCAGAAGCTTAGCGGGAGGGGGACTAGCTCCCCCAGATACGCAGTATTTT,CARSLAGGGLAPPDTQYF
NA,NA,15,TRBV4-2,TRBJ1-4,TGTGCCAGCAGCCAACCCCTTCGGGGGGTCGAAAAACTGTTTTTT,CASSQPLRGVEKLFF
NA,NA,15,TRBV5-1,TRBJ1-5,TGCGCCAGCAGCCCCGATGGACAATCCAATCAGCCCCAGCATTTT,CASSPDGQSNQPQHF
NA,NA,17,TRBV9,TRBJ1-2,TGTGCCAGCAGCGTGGTTGCGAATGGGGCGCGGTACTATGGCTACACCTTC,CASSVVANGARYYGYTF
NA,TRBD2,11,TRBV7-9,TRBJ2-7,TGTGCCAGCAGCTCCGGACTAGCTTCCGACTTC,CASSSGLASDF
few,TRBD1,14,TRBV11-2,TRBJ2-5,TGTGCCAGCAGCTCGGGACAGGTGAAAGAGACCCAGTACTTC,CASSSGQVKETQYF
NA,NA,13,TRBV6-1,TRBJ1-6,TGTGCCAGCAGTGGCGAACAAGATTCACCCCTCCACTTT,CASSGEQDSPLHF
NA,NA,16,TRBV9,TRBJ2-7,TGTGCCAGCAGCCCACAAGGGGTTCTCCGCTCCTACGAGCAGTACTTC,CASSPQGVLRSYEQYF
once,NA,14,TRBV9,TRBJ2-2,TGTGCCAGCAGCGTAGCAAACGGCCCCGAGGAGCTGTTTTTT,CASSVANGPEELFF
NA,TRBD1,15,TRBV11-2,TRBJ2-1,TGTGCCAGCAGCAGGGGGCCGGACCTCCACAATGAGCAGTTCTTC,CASSRGPDLHNEQFF
NA,TRBD2,17,TRBV11-2,TRBJ2-1,TGTGCCAGCAGCTTAGATCGGGCTAGCGGGAGGGCCCATGAGCAGTTCTTC,CASSLDRASGRAHEQFF
NA,NA,13,TRBV7-6,TRBJ2-7,TGTGCCAGCAGCTTAGCGCTCGTCTACGAGCAGTACTTC,CASSLALVYEQYF
NA,TRBD1,14,TRBV7-8,TRBJ2-7,TGTGCCAGCAGCCGTGACAGGGGTGTCGACGAGCAGTACTTC,CASSRDRGVDEQYF
NA,NA,12,TRBV5-1,TRBJ2-7,TGCGCCAGCAGCTCTGCAGGATACGAGCAGTACTTC,CASSSAGYEQYF
NA,NA,14,TRBV6-6,TRBJ1-5,TGTGCCAGCAGTTTAGCCAGGGTCAATCAGCCCCAGCATTTT,CASSLARVNQPQHF
NA,NA,13,TRBV19,TRBJ1-2,TGTGCCAGTAGCGACTGGGGGGCCGGTGGCTACACCTTC,CASSDWGAGGYTF
NA,NA,11,TRBV4-1,TRBJ2-1,TGCGCCAGCAGCCACCTAAATGAGCAGTTCTTC,CASSHLNEQFF
few,NA,15,TRBV30,TRBJ1-4,TGTGCCTGGAGTCCTTGGACGGCAACTAATGAAAAACTGTTTTTT,CAWSPWTATNEKLFF
NA,NA,15,TRBV30,TRBJ1-2,TGTGCCTGGAGTACCCCCTTTAACAGCGGGGATGGCTACACCTTC,CAWSTPFNSGDGYTF
NA,NA,13,TRBV5-1,TRBJ2-2,TGCGCCAGCAGCCTAGGGGAAACCGGGGAGCTGTTTTTT,CASSLGETGELFF
NA,NA,14,TRBV30,TRBJ2-5,TGTGCCTGGAATGGGCGGGCTGGGCAAGAGACCCAGTACTTC,CAWNGRAGQETQYF
NA,NA,15,TRBV2,TRBJ1-5,TGTGCCAGCAGGGACCAGGGGCTCCGGCCTCAGCCCCAGCATTTT,CASRDQGLRPQPQHF
NA,TRBD1,15,TRBV13,TRBJ2-7,TGTGCCAGCAGCCAAAGAGGGACAGGTGTCTACGAGCAGTACTTC,CASSQRGTGVYEQYF
NA,NA,13,TRBV7-3,TRBJ2-5,TGTGCCAGCAGCTTAGTGGGTACAGAGACCCAGTACTTC,CASSLVGTETQYF
NA,NA,12,TRBV4-1,TRBJ2-1,TGCGCCAGCAGCTCGCCAACTAGGGAGCAGTTCTTC,CASSSPTREQFF
NA,TRBD1,17,TRBV4-1,TRBJ1-3,TGCGCCAGCAGCTCTCAAGTGGACAGGTACTCTGGAAACACCATATATTTT,CASSSQVDRYSGNTIYF
NA,TRBD2,16,TRBV28,TRBJ2-1,TGTGCCAGCAGTCCAGGACTAGCGGGACGATACAATGAGCAGTTCTTC,CASSPGLAGRYNEQFF
NA,NA,11,TRBV20-1,TRBJ1-1,TGCAGTGCTAGTGGGGGGACTGAAGCTTTCTTT,CSASGGTEAFF
NA,NA,16,TRBV7-2,TRBJ2-5,TGTGCCAGCAGCCCGTTCCTCTTCGGGGGACAAGAGACCCAGTACTTC,CASSPFLFGGQETQYF
NA,TRBD1,14,TRBV25-1,TRBJ1-6,TGTGCCAGCAGTGACGACAGGGTTGGTTCACCCCTCCACTTT,CASSDDRVGSPLHF
NA,TRBD1,11,TRBV6-5,TRBJ2-2,TGTGCCAGCAGTTACGGGGACAGCCTGTTTTTT,CASSYGDSLFF
NA,NA,15,TRBV6-1,TRBJ2-7,TGTGCCAGCAGCGCCCCAGGGGCGATTCTCTACGAGCAGTACTTC,CASSAPGAILYEQYF
NA,NA,14,TRBV5-1,TRBJ2-2,TGCGCCAGCAACGAGGGATTGAACACCGGGGAGCTGTTTTTT,CASNEGLNTGELFF
NA,NA,15,TRBV4-1,TRBJ1-2,TGCGCCAGCAGCCAAGAGAGTCTTTGGCGGGATGGCTACACCTTC,CASSQESLWRDGYTF